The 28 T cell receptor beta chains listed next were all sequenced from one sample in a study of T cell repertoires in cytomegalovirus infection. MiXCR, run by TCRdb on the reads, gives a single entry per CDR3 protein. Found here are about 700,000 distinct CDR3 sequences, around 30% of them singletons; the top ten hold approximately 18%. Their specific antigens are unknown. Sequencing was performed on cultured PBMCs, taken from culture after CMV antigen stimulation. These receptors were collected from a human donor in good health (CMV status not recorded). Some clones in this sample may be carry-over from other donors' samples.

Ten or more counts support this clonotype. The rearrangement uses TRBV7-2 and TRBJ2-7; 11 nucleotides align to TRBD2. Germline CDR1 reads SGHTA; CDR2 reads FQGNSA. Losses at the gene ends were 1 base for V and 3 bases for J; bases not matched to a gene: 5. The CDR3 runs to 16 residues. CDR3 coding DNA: TGTGCCAGCAGCTTAGTGGGGACTAGCGGAAACTACGAGCAGTACTTC. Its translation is CASSLVGTSGNYEQYF.

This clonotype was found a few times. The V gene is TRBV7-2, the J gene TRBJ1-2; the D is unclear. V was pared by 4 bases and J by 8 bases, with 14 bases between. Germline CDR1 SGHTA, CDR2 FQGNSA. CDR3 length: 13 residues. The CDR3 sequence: CASSSYGGGGYTF. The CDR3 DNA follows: TGTGCCAGCAGCTCCTACGGCGGCGGGGGCTACACCTTC. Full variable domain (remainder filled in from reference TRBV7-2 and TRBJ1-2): GAGVSQSPSNKVTEKGKDVELRCDPISGHTALYWYRQSLGQGLEFLIYFQGNSAPDKSGLPSDRFSAERTGGSVSTLTIQRTQQEDSAVYLCASSSYGGGGYTFGSGTRLTVV.

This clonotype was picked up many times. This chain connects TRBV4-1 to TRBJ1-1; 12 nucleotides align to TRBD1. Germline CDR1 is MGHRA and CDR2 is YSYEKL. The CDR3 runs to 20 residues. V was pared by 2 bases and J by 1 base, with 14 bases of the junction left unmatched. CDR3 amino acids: CASSQKIPGQGAGPNTEAFF. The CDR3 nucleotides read TGCGCCAGCAGCCAAAAAATCCCGGGACAGGGGGCTGGACCGAACACTGAAGCTTTCTTT.

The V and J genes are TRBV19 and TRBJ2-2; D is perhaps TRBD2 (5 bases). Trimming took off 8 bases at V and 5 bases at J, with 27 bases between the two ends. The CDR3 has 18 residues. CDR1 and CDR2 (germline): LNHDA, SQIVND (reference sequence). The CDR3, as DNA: TGTGCCAGTCGGCCGGCTAGCAGCTCCATAACGGGGACCGGGGAGCTGTTTTTT. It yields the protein CASRPASSSITGTGELFF.

CDR3 nucleotide sequence: TGCGCCAGCAGCCAAGTCGACCTCGGGACATTTGAAAAACTGTTTTTT. Its protein product is CASSQVDLGTFEKLFF. The chain carries TRBV4-1 and TRBJ1-4, with D possibly TRBD1 on 6 matching bases. Per germline, CDR1 MGHRA and CDR2 YSYEKL. The CDR3 runs to 16 residues. V was shortened by 1 base and J by 7 bases, with 16 bases between the two germline ends.

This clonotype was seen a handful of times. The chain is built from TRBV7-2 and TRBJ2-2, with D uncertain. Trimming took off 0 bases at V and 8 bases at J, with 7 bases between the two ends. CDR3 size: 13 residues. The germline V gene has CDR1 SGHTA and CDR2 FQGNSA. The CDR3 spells CASSLAPGGELFF. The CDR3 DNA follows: TGTGCCAGCAGCTTAGCGCCGGGTGGGGAGCTGTTTTTT. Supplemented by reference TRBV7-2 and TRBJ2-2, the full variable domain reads GAGVSQSPSNKVTEKGKDVELRCDPISGHTALYWYRQSLGQGLEFLIYFQGNSAPDKSGLPSDRFSAERTGGSVSTLTIQRTQQEDSAVYLCASSLAPGGELFFGEGSRLTVL.

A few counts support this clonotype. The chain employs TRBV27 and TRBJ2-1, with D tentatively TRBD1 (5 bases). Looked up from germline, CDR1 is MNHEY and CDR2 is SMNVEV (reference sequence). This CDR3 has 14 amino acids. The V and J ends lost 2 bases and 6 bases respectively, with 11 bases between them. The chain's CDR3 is CASSLARAGNEQFF. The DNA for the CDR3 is TGTGCCAGCAGTTTAGCCAGGGCAGGCAATGAGCAGTTCTTC.

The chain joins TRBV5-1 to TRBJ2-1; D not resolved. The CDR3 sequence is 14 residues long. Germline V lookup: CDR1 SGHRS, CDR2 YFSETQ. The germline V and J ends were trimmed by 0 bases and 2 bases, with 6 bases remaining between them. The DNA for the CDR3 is TGCGCCAGCAGCTTGGCACCGGCCTACAATGAGCAGTTCTTC. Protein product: CASSLAPAYNEQFF.

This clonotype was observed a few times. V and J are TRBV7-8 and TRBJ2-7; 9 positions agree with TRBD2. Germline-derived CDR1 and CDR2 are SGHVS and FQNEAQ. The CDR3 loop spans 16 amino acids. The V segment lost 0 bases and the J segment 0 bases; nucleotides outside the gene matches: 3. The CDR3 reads CASSLAPGLASYEQYF. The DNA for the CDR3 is TGTGCCAGCAGCTTAGCCCCGGGACTAGCCTCCTACGAGCAGTACTTC. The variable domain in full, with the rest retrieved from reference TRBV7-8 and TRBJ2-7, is GAGVSQSPRYKVAKRGQDVALRCDPISGHVSLFWYQQALGQGPEFLTYFQNEAQLDKSGLPSDRFFAERPEGSVSTLKIQRTQQEDSAVYLCASSLAPGLASYEQYFGPGTRLTVT.

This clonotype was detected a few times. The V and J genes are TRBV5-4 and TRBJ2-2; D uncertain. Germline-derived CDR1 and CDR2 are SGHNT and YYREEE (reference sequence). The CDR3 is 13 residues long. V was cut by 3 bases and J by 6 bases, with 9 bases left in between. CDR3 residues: CASSYATAGELFF. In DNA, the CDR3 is TGTGCCAGCAGCTATGCGACGGCCGGGGAGCTGTTTTTT.

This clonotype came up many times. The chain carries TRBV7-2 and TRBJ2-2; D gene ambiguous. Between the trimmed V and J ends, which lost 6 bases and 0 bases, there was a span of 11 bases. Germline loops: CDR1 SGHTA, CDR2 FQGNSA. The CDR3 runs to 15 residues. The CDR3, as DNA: TGTGCCAGCAGGCGCCCTGGGCCGAACACCGGGGAGCTGTTTTTT. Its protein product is CASRRPGPNTGELFF.

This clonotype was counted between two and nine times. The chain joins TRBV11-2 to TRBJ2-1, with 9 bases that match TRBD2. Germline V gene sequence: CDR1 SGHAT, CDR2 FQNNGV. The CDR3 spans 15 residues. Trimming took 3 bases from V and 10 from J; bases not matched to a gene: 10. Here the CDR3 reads CASSLFLAGEREQFF. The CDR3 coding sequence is TGTGCCAGCAGCTTGTTTTTAGCGGGAGAGAGGGAGCAGTTCTTC.

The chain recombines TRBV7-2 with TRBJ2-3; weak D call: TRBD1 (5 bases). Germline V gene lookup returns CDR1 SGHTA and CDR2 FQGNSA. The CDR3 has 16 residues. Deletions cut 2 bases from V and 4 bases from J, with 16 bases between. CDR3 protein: CASSLLGRMGPDTQYF. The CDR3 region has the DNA TGTGCCAGCAGCTTACTCGGCAGGATGGGGCCAGATACGCAGTATTTT.

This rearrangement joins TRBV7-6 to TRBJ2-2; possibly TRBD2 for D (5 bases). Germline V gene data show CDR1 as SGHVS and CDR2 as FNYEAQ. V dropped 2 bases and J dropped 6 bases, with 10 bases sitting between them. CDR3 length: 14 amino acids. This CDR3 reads CASSLTGVAGELFF. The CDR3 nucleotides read TGTGCCAGCAGCTTAACCGGGGTTGCCGGGGAGCTGTTTTTT.

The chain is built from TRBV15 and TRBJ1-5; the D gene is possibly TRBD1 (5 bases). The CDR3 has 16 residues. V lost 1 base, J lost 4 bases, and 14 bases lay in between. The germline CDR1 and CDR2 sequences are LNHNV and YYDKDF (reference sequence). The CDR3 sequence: CATSRGGTGLNQPQHF. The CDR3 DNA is TGTGCCACCAGCAGAGGAGGGACGGGGTTGAATCAGCCCCAGCATTTT.

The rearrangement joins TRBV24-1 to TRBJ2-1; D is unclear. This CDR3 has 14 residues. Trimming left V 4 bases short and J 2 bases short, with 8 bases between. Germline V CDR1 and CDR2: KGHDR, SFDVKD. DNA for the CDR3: TGTGCCACCAGTGACGGTGGGACCTACAATGAGCAGTTCTTC. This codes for CATSDGGTYNEQFF.

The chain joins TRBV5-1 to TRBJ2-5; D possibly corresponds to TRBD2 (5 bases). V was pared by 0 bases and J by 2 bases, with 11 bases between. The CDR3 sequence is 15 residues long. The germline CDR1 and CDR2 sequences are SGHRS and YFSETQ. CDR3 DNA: TGCGCCAGCAGCTTGGACGGGGAGCCGCAAGAGACCCAGTACTTC. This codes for CASSLDGEPQETQYF.

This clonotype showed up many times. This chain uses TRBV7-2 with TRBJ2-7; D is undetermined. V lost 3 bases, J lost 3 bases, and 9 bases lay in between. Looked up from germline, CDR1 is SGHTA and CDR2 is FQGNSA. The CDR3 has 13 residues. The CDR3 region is CASSFGRSYEQYF. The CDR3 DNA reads TGTGCCAGCAGCTTTGGGCGGAGCTACGAGCAGTACTTC. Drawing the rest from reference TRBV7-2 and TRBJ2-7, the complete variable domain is GAGVSQSPSNKVTEKGKDVELRCDPISGHTALYWYRQSLGQGLEFLIYFQGNSAPDKSGLPSDRFSAERTGGSVSTLTIQRTQQEDSAVYLCASSFGRSYEQYFGPGTRLTVT.

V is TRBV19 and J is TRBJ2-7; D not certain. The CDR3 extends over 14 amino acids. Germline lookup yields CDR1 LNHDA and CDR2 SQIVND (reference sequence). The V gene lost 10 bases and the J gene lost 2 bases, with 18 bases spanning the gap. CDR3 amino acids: CATLGYGVTYEQYF. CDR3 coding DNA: TGTGCCACCCTCGGCTATGGGGTGACCTACGAGCAGTACTTC.

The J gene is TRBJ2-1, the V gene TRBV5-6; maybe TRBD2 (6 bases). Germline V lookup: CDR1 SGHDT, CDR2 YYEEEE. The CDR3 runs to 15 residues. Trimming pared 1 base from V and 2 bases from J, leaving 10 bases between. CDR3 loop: CASSLWRGAYNEQFF. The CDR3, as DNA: TGTGCCAGCAGCTTGTGGCGGGGCGCCTACAATGAGCAGTTCTTC.

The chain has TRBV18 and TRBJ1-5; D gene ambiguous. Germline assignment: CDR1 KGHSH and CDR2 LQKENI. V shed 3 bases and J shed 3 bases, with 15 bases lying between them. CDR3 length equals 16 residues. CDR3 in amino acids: CASSPTGGISNQPQHF. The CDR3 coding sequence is TGTGCCAGCTCACCCACGGGAGGGATCTCCAATCAGCCCCAGCATTTT.

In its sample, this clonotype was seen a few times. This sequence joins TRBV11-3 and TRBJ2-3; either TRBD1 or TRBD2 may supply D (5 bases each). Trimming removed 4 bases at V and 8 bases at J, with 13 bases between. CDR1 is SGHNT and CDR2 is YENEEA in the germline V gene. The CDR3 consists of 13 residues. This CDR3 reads CASSSGPRGTQYF. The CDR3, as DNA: TGTGCCAGCAGCTCGGGACCTCGGGGTACGCAGTATTTT.

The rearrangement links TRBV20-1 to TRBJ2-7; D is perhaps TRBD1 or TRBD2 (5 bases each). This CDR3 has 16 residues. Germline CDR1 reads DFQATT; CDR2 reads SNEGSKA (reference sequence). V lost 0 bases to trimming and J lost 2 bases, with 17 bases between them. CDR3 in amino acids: CSARDPGPSGTYEQYF. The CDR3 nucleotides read TGCAGTGCTAGAGATCCGGGACCCAGTGGCACCTACGAGCAGTACTTC.

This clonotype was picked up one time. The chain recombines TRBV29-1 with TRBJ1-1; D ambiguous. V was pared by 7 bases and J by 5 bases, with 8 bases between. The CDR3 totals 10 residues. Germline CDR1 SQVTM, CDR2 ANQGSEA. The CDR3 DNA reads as TGCAGCGCCAAGTGGACTGAAGCTTTCTTT. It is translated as CSAKWTEAFF. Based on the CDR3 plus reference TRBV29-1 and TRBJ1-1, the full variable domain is SAVISQKPSRDICQRGTSLTIQCQVDSQVTMMFWYRQQPGQSLTLIATANQGSEATYESGFVIDKFPISRPNLTFSTLTVSNMSPEDSSIYLCSAKWTEAFFGQGTRLTVV.

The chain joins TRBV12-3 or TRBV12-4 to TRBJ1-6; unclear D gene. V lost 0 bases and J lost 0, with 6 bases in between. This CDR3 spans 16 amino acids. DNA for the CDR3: TGTGCCAGCAGTTTAGCCCATGGCTCCTATAATTCACCCCTCCACTTT. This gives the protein CASSLAHGSYNSPLHF.

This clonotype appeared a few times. The DNA for the CDR3 is TGCGCCAGCAGCCACCGGGACAGGGCAGATGGCTACACCTTC. Its translation is CASSHRDRADGYTF. This rearrangement joins TRBV4-3 to TRBJ1-2; TRBD1 aligns across 9 bases. The CDR3 loop spans 14 amino acids. CDR1 and CDR2 (germline): LGHNA, YSLEER. The J segment lost 6 bases and the V segment lost 3 bases, leaving 5 bases of the junction unmatched.

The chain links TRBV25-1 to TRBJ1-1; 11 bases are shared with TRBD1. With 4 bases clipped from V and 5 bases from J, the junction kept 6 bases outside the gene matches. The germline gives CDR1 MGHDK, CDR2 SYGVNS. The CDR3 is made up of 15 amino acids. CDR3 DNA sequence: TGTGCCAGCAGTGCCCTGGGGACAGGGGGGACTGAAGCTTTCTTT. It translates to CASSALGTGGTEAFF.

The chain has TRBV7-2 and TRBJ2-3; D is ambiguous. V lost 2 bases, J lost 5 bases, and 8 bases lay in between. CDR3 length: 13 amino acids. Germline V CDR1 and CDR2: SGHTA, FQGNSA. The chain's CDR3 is CASSLSLRDTQYF. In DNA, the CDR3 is TGTGCCAGCAGCTTAAGTCTTCGAGATACGCAGTATTTT.